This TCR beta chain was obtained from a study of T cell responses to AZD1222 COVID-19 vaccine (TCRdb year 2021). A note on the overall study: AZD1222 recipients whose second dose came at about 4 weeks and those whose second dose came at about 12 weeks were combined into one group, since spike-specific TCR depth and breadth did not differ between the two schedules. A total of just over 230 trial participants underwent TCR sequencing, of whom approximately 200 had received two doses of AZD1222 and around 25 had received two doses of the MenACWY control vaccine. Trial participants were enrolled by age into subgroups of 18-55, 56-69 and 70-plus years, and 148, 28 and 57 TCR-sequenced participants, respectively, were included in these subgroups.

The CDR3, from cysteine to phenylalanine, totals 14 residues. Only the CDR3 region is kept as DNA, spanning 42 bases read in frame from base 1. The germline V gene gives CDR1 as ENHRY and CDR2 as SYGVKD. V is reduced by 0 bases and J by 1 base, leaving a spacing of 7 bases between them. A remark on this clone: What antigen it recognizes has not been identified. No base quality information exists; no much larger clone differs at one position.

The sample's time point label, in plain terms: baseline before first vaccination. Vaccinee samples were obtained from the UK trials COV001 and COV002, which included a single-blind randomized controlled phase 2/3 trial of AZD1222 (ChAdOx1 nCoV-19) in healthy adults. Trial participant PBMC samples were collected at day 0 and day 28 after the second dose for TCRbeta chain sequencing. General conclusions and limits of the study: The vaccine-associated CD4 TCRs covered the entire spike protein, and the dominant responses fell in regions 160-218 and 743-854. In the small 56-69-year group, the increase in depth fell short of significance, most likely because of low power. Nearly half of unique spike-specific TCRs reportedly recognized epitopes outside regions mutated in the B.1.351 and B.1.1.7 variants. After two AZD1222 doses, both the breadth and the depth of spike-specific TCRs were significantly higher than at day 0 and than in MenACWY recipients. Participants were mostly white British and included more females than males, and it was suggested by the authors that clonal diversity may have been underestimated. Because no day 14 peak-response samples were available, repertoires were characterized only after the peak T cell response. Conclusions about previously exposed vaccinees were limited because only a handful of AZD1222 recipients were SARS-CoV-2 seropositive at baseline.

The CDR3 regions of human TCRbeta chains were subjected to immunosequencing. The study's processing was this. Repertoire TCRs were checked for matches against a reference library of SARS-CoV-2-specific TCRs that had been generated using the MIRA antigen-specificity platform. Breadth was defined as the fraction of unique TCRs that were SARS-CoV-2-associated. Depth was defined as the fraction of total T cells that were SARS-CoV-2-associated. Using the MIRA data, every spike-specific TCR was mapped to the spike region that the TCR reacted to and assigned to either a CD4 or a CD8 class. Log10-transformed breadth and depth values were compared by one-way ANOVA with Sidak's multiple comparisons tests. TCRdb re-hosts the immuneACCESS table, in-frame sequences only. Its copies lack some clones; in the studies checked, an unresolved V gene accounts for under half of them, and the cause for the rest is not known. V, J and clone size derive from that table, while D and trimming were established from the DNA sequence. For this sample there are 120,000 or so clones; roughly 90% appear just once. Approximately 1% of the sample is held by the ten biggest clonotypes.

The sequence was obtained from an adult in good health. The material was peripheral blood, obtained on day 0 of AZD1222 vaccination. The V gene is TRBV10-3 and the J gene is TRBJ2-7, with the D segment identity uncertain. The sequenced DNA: TGTGCCATCAGTGAGTCGGACGTTTCCTACGAGCAGTACTTC. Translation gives CAISESDVSYEQYF.